The source of this T cell receptor (beta chain) is a study of blood T cells in healthy people across ages. At the level of the study: Through template switching, about one barcoded beta molecule was captured per two T cells, as measured in model experiments.

Donor samples were obtained from healthy Caucasian individuals from Russia, aged 6 to 90. The table lists this clonotype with a few counts. The antigen is undetermined. Sample-barcoded 5' priming and a J-beta primer mix drove a second PCR of about 6 to 11 cycles. TCRdb ran MiXCR on the 5' RACE reads and lists one entry per CDR3 protein. The sample lists some 1,000,000 distinct CDR3 sequences, almost 25% occurring once. Study-level results: With age, beta diversity per million T cells declined roughly linearly, significantly by 35 to 40.

This sample also appeared in a second study, on T cells of mothers and their children. That source reports: Overlap in related mother-child pairs always slightly exceeded unrelated pairs, never significantly.

The sample consisted of blood. This clonotype was obtained from a girl under 10 years old in good health.

CDR3 in amino acids: CASSSSATGTYEQYF. In nucleotides, the CDR3 is TGTGCCAGCAGTTCCTCCGCGACAGGGACCTACGAGCAGTACTTC. The chain couples TRBV28 to TRBJ2-7; TRBD1 matches at 7 bases. CDR1 MDHEN and CDR2 SYDVKM come from the germline V gene. The V gene end was trimmed by 4 bases and the J gene end by 2 bases; junction bases not matched to a gene: 8. This CDR3 has 15 amino acids.